This is a list of T cell receptor beta chains from one sample in a study of T cell changes during pregnancy in multiple sclerosis. The table came from immunoSEQ multiplex PCR; TCRdb's copy has only in-frame clones and leaves some out. The sample gives 60,000 or so clones, roughly nine tenths of which show up once; around 2.5% is in the top ten. Sequencing used peripheral blood, obtained in the first trimester of pregnancy. These receptors were obtained from a female donor with multiple sclerosis, enrolled in a pregnancy study. The CDR3 runs from the conserved cysteine through the conserved F or W. The D gene is left open where the match is weak. Clone size, where shown, is once, few, many, or a class for clones that have expanded.

TRBV4-2	TRBJ1-1	few	15	TRBD1	CASSQRQGADTEAFF	TGTGCCAGCAGCCAACGCCAGGGGGCGGACACTGAAGCTTTCTTT
TRBV4-3	TRBJ1-1	.	14	.	CASSQAIRGTEAFF	TGCGCCAGCAGCCAAGCAATACGGGGAACTGAAGCTTTCTTT
TRBV11-2	TRBJ1-1	.	14	.	CASSLSGDSAEAFF	TGTGCCAGCAGCTTATCTGGAGACTCGGCTGAAGCTTTCTTT
TRBV27	TRBJ1-5	.	17	.	CASSSDGRRGRNQPQHF	TGTGCCAGCAGTTCCGACGGTCGGCGCGGCCGCAATCAGCCCCAGCATTTT
TRBV19	TRBJ2-3	.	15	.	CASSMGGRITDTQYF	TGTGCCAGTAGTATGGGGGGACGGATCACAGATACGCAGTATTTT
TRBV4-2	TRBJ2-1	.	13	.	CASSARDYNEQFF	TGTGCCAGCAGCGCCCGGGACTACAATGAGCAGTTCTTC
TRBV2	TRBJ1-1	few	11	.	CASSPTGEAFF	TGTGCCAGCAGTCCTACAGGGGAAGCTTTCTTT
TRBV7-3	TRBJ2-5	.	14	TRBD1	CASSSGQAGETQYF	TGTGCCAGCAGCTCGGGACAGGCGGGAGAGACCCAGTACTTC
TRBV5-1	TRBJ1-4	.	17	.	CASTGTGGAATNEKLFF	TGCGCCAGCACTGGGACGGGGGGCGCCGCAACTAATGAAAAACTGTTTTTT
TRBV5-1	TRBJ2-5	.	15	.	CASSLEVAGKETQYF	TGCGCCAGCAGCTTGGAAGTCGCGGGGAAAGAGACCCAGTACTTC
TRBV4-2	TRBJ1-5	few	15	TRBD1	CASSQASGGSQPQHF	TGTGCCAGCAGCCAAGCGTCAGGGGGTAGTCAGCCCCAGCATTTT
TRBV5-5	TRBJ2-7	.	17	TRBD1	CASSFLAGGVLSYEQYF	TGTGCCAGCAGCTTCCTGGCAGGGGGCGTCCTCTCCTACGAGCAGTACTTC
TRBV5-1	TRBJ1-3	.	14	.	CASSSGFSGNTIYF	TGCGCCAGCAGTTCAGGGTTTTCTGGAAACACCATATATTTT
TRBV7-3	TRBJ2-3	.	16	TRBD2	CASSDTSGGVTDTQYF	TGTGCCAGCAGCGATACTAGCGGGGGAGTCACAGATACGCAGTATTTT
TRBV4-3	TRBJ1-3	once	16	.	CASSLYPGLSGNTIYF	TGCGCCAGCAGCCTCTATCCGGGACTCTCTGGAAACACCATATATTTT
TRBV23-1	TRBJ2-7	once	16	.	CASSLRYATETYEQYF	TGCGCCAGCAGTCTCCGATACGCGACCGAGACTTACGAGCAGTACTTC
TRBV7-6	TRBJ2-1	.	14	TRBD2	CASSGGGSYNEQFF	TGTGCCAGCAGTGGGGGGGGCTCCTACAATGAGCAGTTCTTC
TRBV19	TRBJ2-7	.	14	.	CASSIPGSSYEQYF	TGTGCCAGTAGTATTCCTGGGAGCTCCTACGAGCAGTACTTC
TRBV5-4	TRBJ2-1	.	15	TRBD2	CASSSSGRSYNEQFF	TGTGCCAGCAGCTCTAGCGGGCGTTCCTACAATGAGCAGTTCTTC
TRBV27	TRBJ1-6	few	15	.	CASSLRGQSNSPLHF	TGTGCCAGCAGTTTGCGGGGGCAAAGTAATTCACCCCTCCACTTT
TRBV7-9	TRBJ1-1	.	12	.	CASSLRGTEAFF	TGTGCCAGCAGCTTAAGGGGAACTGAAGCTTTCTTT
TRBV7-2	TRBJ2-7	.	13	.	CASSRDGGLEQYF	TGTGCCAGCAGCCGGGACGGAGGGCTCGAGCAGTACTTC
TRBV18	TRBJ2-2	.	17	TRBD2	CASSLILAGANTGELFF	TGTGCCAGCTCACTGATCTTAGCGGGAGCGAACACCGGGGAGCTGTTTTTT
TRBV5-1	TRBJ1-3	.	13	TRBD1	CASSPGQRNTIYF	TGCGCCAGCAGCCCGGGACAGCGGAACACCATATATTTT
TRBV7-9	TRBJ1-2	.	13	.	CASSLDETAGYTF	TGTGCCAGCAGCTTAGACGAGACTGCGGGCTACACCTTC
TRBV2	TRBJ1-4	.	15	.	CASSEAGTSVEKLFF	TGTGCCAGCAGTGAAGCGGGGACATCAGTTGAAAAACTGTTTTTT
TRBV7-3	TRBJ1-6	few	13	.	CASSLMENSPLHF	TGTGCCAGCAGCTTAATGGAGAATTCACCCCTCCACTTT
TRBV10-1	TRBJ1-5	.	14	TRBD1	CARGTGPIDRTQHF	TGCGCCAGGGGGACAGGTCCTATCGATCGGACCCAGCATTTT
TRBV7-9	TRBJ2-7	.	12	.	CASSGTYYEQYF	TGTGCCAGCAGTGGGACTTATTACGAGCAGTACTTC